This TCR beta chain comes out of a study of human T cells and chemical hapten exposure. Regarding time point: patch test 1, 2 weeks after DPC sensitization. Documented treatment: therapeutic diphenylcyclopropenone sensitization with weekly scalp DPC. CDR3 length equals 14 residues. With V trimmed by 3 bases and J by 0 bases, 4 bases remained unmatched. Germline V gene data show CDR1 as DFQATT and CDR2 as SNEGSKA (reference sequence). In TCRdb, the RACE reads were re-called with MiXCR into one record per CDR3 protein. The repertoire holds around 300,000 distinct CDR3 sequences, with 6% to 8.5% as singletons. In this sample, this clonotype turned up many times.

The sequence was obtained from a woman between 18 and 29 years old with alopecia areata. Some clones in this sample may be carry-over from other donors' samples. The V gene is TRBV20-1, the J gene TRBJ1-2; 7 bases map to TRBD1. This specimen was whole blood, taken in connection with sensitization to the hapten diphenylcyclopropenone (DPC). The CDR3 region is CSARDRTANYGYTF. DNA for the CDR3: TGCAGTGCTAGGGACAGGACCGCTAACTATGGCTACACCTTC.